The rows below give T cell receptor beta chains drawn from one sample of a study of blood T cell repertoires in COVID-19. Sequencing used immunoSEQ multiplex PCR; TCRdb keeps in-frame clones, though not all of them. The data contain 70,000 or so clones, around 76% of them seen just once; the ten biggest clones take up around 20%. The sequenced material came from peripheral blood. The receptors were gathered from a human donor in a cohort sampled during active COVID-19. Each CDR3 is given with its conserved first and last residue. D genes are given only for firm matches. Not every row has a clone size; where given, it reads once, few, many or a size class.

d_call,j_call,clone_size,v_call,cdr3_aa,cdr3_nt
.,TRBJ2-1,.,TRBV6-5,CASTQLPYYNEQFF,TGTGCCAGCACACAGCTCCCCTACTACAATGAGCAGTTCTTC
TRBD2,TRBJ2-3,.,TRBV18,CASSPPRLAGRQDTQYF,TGTGCCAGCTCACCGCCGCGACTAGCGGGTAGACAAGATACGCAGTATTTT
.,TRBJ1-6,.,TRBV7-2,CASSLSSAGNYSPLHF,TGTGCCAGCAGCTTAAGTTCGGCAGGGAATTATTCACCCCTCCACTTT
.,TRBJ1-2,.,TRBV6-6,CASSLRTDYGYTF,TGTGCCAGCAGTCTCCGGACAGACTATGGCTACACCTTC
TRBD1,TRBJ1-1,.,TRBV6-5,CASALKGGRDTEAFF,TGTGCCAGCGCCCTGAAAGGGGGCCGGGACACTGAAGCTTTCTTT
TRBD1,TRBJ2-7,.,TRBV5-6,CASSSDRGNSYEQYF,TGTGCCAGCAGCTCTGACAGGGGCAACTCCTACGAGCAGTACTTC
.,TRBJ1-1,.,TRBV25-1,CASSGLGGPEAFF,TGTGCCAGCAGTGGGCTCGGGGGGCCGGAAGCTTTCTTT
.,TRBJ1-1,.,TRBV12-1,CASSFVQGRGDTEAFF,TGTGCCAGCAGCTTTGTACAGGGGCGGGGGGACACTGAAGCTTTCTTT
TRBD1,TRBJ2-7,.,TRBV10-3,CAIRTQGATYEQYF,TGTGCCATCAGGACCCAGGGGGCAACCTACGAGCAGTACTTC
.,TRBJ1-1,.,TRBV5-4,CASSLDRLNTEAFF,TGTGCCAGCAGCTTGGACAGACTGAACACTGAAGCTTTCTTT
.,TRBJ2-6,.,TRBV7-8,CASSLVRGGAANVLTF,TGTGCCAGCAGCTTAGTAAGGGGGGGGGCGGCCAACGTCCTGACTTTC
TRBD2,TRBJ2-3,.,TRBV4-3,CASSQGLAGSTDTQYF,TGCGCCAGCAGCCAAGGGCTAGCGGGCAGCACAGATACGCAGTATTTT
.,TRBJ1-4,.,TRBV6-5,CASSSGQLATNEKLFF,TGTGCCAGCAGTTCAGGACAGCTCGCAACTAATGAAAAACTGTTTTTT
.,TRBJ1-2,.,TRBV12-3/TRBV12-4,CASTPRQGPGYTF,TGTGCCAGCACCCCTCGCCAGGGTCCTGGCTACACCTTC
.,TRBJ2-5,.,TRBV3-1/TRBV3-2,CASSPYQETQYF,TGTGCCAGCAGCCCGTACCAAGAGACCCAGTACTTC
.,TRBJ1-2,many,TRBV16,CASSQSRRGEGYTF,TGTGCCAGCAGCCAATCTCGCAGGGGTGAAGGCTACACCTTC
TRBD1,TRBJ1-5,.,TRBV4-1,CASSLAGQVNQPQHF,TGCGCCAGCAGCCTTGCGGGACAGGTCAATCAGCCCCAGCATTTT
TRBD1,TRBJ1-3,.,TRBV9,CAGPRGSRNTIYF,TGTGCCGGCCCCAGGGGGTCACGAAACACCATATATTTT
.,TRBJ1-2,.,TRBV7-9,CASSFATGNLDYGYTF,TGTGCCAGCAGCTTCGCTACAGGGAATCTAGACTATGGCTACACCTTC
.,TRBJ1-6,.,TRBV30,CAWSSDSIYNSPLHF,TGTGCCTGGAGCTCGGACAGTATCTATAATTCACCCCTCCACTTT
TRBD1,TRBJ2-7,once,TRBV5-1,CASSVMGQEAYEQYF,TGCGCCAGCAGCGTAATGGGACAGGAGGCCTACGAGCAGTACTTC
.,TRBJ1-4,.,TRBV30,CAWSPPVVQKLFF,TGTGCCTGGTCCCCCCCGGTGGTCCAAAAACTGTTTTTT
TRBD1,TRBJ2-2,.,TRBV5-1,CASSLAESRQGLDTGELFF,TGCGCCAGCAGCTTGGCCGAATCGCGACAGGGGCTCGACACCGGGGAGCTGTTTTTT
.,TRBJ1-5,once,TRBV10-3,CAISEAWQPQHF,TGTGCCATCAGTGAAGCGTGGCAGCCCCAGCATTTT
TRBD1,TRBJ1-5,.,TRBV7-8,CASSFDRGGQPQHF,TGTGCCAGCAGCTTCGACAGGGGCGGGCAGCCCCAGCATTTT
.,TRBJ1-5,few,TRBV4-1,CASSQAFGNQPQHF,TGCGCCAGCAGTCAGGCTTTTGGCAATCAGCCCCAGCATTTT
TRBD1,TRBJ1-3,few,TRBV4-1,CASSQGTARQSGNTIYF,TGCGCCAGCAGCCAGGGGACAGCGAGGCAATCTGGAAACACCATATATTTT
.,TRBJ2-3,.,TRBV2,CASSVGLAITDTQYF,TGTGCCAGCAGTGTCGGCCTAGCTATCACAGATACGCAGTATTTT
TRBD1,TRBJ1-1,.,TRBV30,CACPLDRGNTEAFF,TGTGCCTGCCCCTTAGACAGGGGAAACACTGAAGCTTTCTTT
.,TRBJ2-7,.,TRBV4-1,CASSQDPHAGYEQYF,TGCGCCAGCAGCCAAGACCCGCACGCGGGCTACGAGCAGTACTTC
.,TRBJ2-2,.,TRBV7-9,CASSLSFRAGELFF,TGTGCCAGCAGCTTATCGTTCAGGGCCGGGGAGCTGTTTTTT
.,TRBJ1-3,.,TRBV6-5,CASSRPGNSGNTIYF,TGTGCCAGCAGCCGCCCGGGGAACTCTGGAAACACCATATATTTT
TRBD1,TRBJ1-2,.,TRBV5-4,CASSWTGEGYTF,TGTGCCAGCAGCTGGACAGGGGAGGGCTACACCTTC
TRBD2,TRBJ2-5,few,TRBV7-2,CASSFGEGMAAQGTQYF,TGTGCCAGCAGCTTTGGGGAGGGAATGGCGGCCCAAGGGACCCAGTACTTC
.,TRBJ2-6,.,TRBV5-1,CASSSGLNSGANVLTF,TGCGCCAGCAGCTCGGGACTGAACTCTGGGGCCAACGTCCTGACTTTC
TRBD2,TRBJ2-3,.,TRBV5-1,CASSLDGGAGTDTQYF,TGCGCCAGCAGCTTGGACGGGGGGGCCGGGACAGATACGCAGTATTTT
TRBD1,TRBJ1-4,.,TRBV19,CASSIIGATGLSVGLFF,TGTGCCAGTAGTATAATCGGCGCGACAGGGCTTTCGGTCGGACTGTTTTTT
.,TRBJ2-2,.,TRBV7-2,CASSLSGGSMDTGELFF,TGTGCCAGCAGCTTAAGTGGAGGCTCCATGGACACCGGGGAGCTGTTTTTT
TRBD1,TRBJ2-1,.,TRBV7-6,CASSLTGTGVGEQFF,TGTGCCAGCAGCTTAACCGGGACAGGGGTAGGGGAGCAGTTCTTC
TRBD2,TRBJ2-4,.,TRBV7-2,CASSLVASGAKNIQYF,TGTGCCAGCAGCTTAGTGGCTAGCGGAGCCAAAAACATTCAGTACTTC
TRBD1,TRBJ2-1,.,TRBV7-9,CASSFRTGVSYNEQFF,TGTGCCAGCAGCTTTCGGACAGGGGTTTCCTACAATGAGCAGTTCTTC